One sample yielded the 32 T cell receptor beta chains listed below, sequenced in a study of T cell responses to AZD1222 COVID-19 vaccine. Clones were sequenced by immunoSEQ multiplex PCR, and TCRdb holds only the in-frame ones, with some missing. The table records 50,000 to 65,000 clones, about four fifths of them present only once. Sequences were derived from peripheral blood, sampled 28 days after the second AZD1222 dose. Receptors were obtained from an adult who received the AZD1222 COVID-19 vaccine.

V is TRBV27 and J is TRBJ1-5, with D hard to call. Trimming took off 0 bases at V and 6 bases at J, with 9 bases between the two ends. CDR1 MNHEY and CDR2 SMNVEV come from the germline V gene (reference sequence). The CDR3 totals 14 residues. The CDR3 reads CASSLSGSLQPQHF. The CDR3 DNA reads TGTGCCAGCAGTTTATCGGGATCCCTTCAGCCCCAGCATTTT.

This clone appeared once. The chain has TRBV21-1 and TRBJ2-7; the tabulated D call, TRBD1, remains unverified against the DNA. TRBV21-1 represents a pseudogene. The CDR3 consists of 18 residues. The CDR3, as DNA: TGTGCCAGCAGTTTTCTCCCTGGGGGCGGCCGAAGCTCCTACGAGCAGTACTTC. Translated, it gives CASSFLPGGGRSSYEQYF.

This sequence joins TRBV28 and TRBJ1-2; 11 positions agree with TRBD1. The CDR3 has 16 residues. CDR1 and CDR2 (germline): MDHEN, SYDVKM. J was trimmed by 4 bases and V by 5 bases; bases with no gene match: 9. The chain's CDR3 is CASSTLPGTGGYGYTF. CDR3 nucleotides: TGTGCCAGCAGTACATTGCCCGGGACAGGGGGCTATGGCTACACCTTC.

The chain has TRBV20-1 and TRBJ2-6; D remains unclear. Trimming removed 4 bases at V and 3 bases at J, with 19 bases between. The V gene's germline CDR1 is DFQATT and CDR2 SNEGSKA (reference sequence). The CDR3 is 17 amino acids. CDR3 DNA sequence: TGCAGTGCTAATGACCAGTTTAGGGTTGGTGGGGCCAACGTCCTGACTTTC. Translation gives CSANDQFRVGGANVLTF.

This rearrangement joins TRBV6-2 or TRBV6-3 to TRBJ1-1; D gene uncertain. Germline V gene data show CDR1 as MNHEY and CDR2 as SVGEGT. Between the trimmed V and J ends, which lost 2 bases and 5 bases, there was a span of 9 bases. This CDR3 has 13 amino acids. CDR3 region: CASSYHGRTEAFF. The CDR3 DNA follows: TGTGCCAGCAGTTACCACGGGAGGACTGAAGCTTTCTTT.

This clone was observed a few times. The chain carries TRBV2 and TRBJ1-6; D unclear. The CDR3 extends over 14 amino acids. Germline CDR1 reads SNHLY; CDR2 reads FYNNEI. The V and J ends lost 3 bases and 9 bases respectively, with 12 bases between them. Here the CDR3 DNA reads TGTGCCAGCAGTGATAGAGGGAACCTTTCACCCCTCCACTTT. It encodes CASSDRGNLSPLHF.

This clone has just one count. J is TRBJ1-4 and V is TRBV5-6, with a tentative D call TRBD1 (5 bases). This CDR3 has 14 amino acids. The V gene's germline CDR1 is SGHDT and CDR2 YYEEEE. Trimming pared 5 bases from V and 3 bases from J, leaving 11 bases between. CDR3 loop: CASSGTAANEKLFF. DNA for the CDR3: TGTGCCAGCAGTGGGACGGCTGCTAATGAAAAACTGTTTTTT.

This clone showed up just once. The gene calls are TRBV27 and TRBJ1-2; D gene ambiguous. Germline V gene lookup returns CDR1 MNHEY and CDR2 SMNVEV (reference sequence). The V gene lost 8 bases and the J gene lost 4 bases, with 20 bases spanning the gap. CDR3 length equals 15 residues. The CDR3 loop reads CASYHRGRGGYGYTF. The CDR3 coding sequence is TGTGCCAGCTACCATCGGGGAAGAGGAGGCTATGGCTACACCTTC.

The chain has TRBV14 and TRBJ2-7, with a tentative D call TRBD2 (6 bases). Germline values: CDR1 SGHDN, CDR2 FVKESK. Trimming took off 3 bases at V and 4 bases at J, with 10 bases between the two ends. The CDR3 has 13 residues. The CDR3 region has the DNA TGTGCCAGCAGCCACCACGGGGGTTACGAGCAGTACTTC. Encoded protein: CASSHHGGYEQYF.

This clone was counted a single time. The CDR3 DNA reads TGTGCCAGCAGTTACCGACAGGGGGTATCCAACTATGGCTACACCTTC. Translating it yields CASSYRQGVSNYGYTF. The rearrangement links TRBV6-5 to TRBJ1-2, with 9 positions matching TRBD1. The CDR3 covers 16 residues. Germline V gene data show CDR1 as MNHEY and CDR2 as SVGAGI. Trimming at V came to 2 bases and at J to 2 bases, leaving 6 bases not matched to a gene.

The chain couples TRBV28 to TRBJ1-1; D gene unclear. Looked up from germline, CDR1 is MDHEN and CDR2 is SYDVKM. This CDR3 spans 14 amino acids. Trimming pared 5 bases from V and 3 bases from J, leaving 13 bases between. Written as DNA, the CDR3 is TGTGCCAGCAGTCACCTTTGGACGGACACTGAAGCTTTCTTT. Translating gives CASSHLWTDTEAFF. Looking up the rest from reference TRBV28 and TRBJ1-1 gives the full variable domain: DVKVTQSSRYLVKRTGEKVFLECVQDMDHENMFWYRQDPGLGLRLIYFSYDVKMKEKGDIPEGYSVSREKKERFSLILESASTNQTSMYLCASSHLWTDTEAFFGQGTRLTVV.

V and J are TRBV10-3 and TRBJ2-1; a possible D gene is TRBD2 (5 bases). From germline, CDR1 is ENHRY and CDR2 SYGVKD. This CDR3 spans 12 amino acids. Trimming left V 6 bases short and J 8 bases short, with 11 bases between. CDR3 region: CAISATRDEQFF. The CDR3 DNA follows: TGTGCCATCAGCGCAACTAGGGATGAGCAGTTCTTC.

The chain is built from TRBV19 and TRBJ1-1; D is uncertain. V lost 5 bases to trimming and J lost 2 bases, with 12 bases between them. Per germline, CDR1 LNHDA and CDR2 SQIVND (reference sequence). This CDR3 has 14 amino acids. The CDR3 sequence: CASSQRGGNTEAFF. In nucleotides, the CDR3 is TGTGCCAGTAGTCAACGGGGAGGTAACACTGAAGCTTTCTTT. Based on the CDR3 plus reference TRBV19 and TRBJ1-1, the full variable domain is DGGITQSPKYLFRKEGQNVTLSCEQNLNHDAMYWYRQDPGQGLRLIYYSQIVNDFQKGDIAEGYSVSREKKESFPLTVTSAQKNPTAFYLCASSQRGGNTEAFFGQGTRLTVV.

This chain links TRBV3-1 (or the pseudogene TRBV3-2) with TRBJ2-5; D possibly corresponds to TRBD2 (5 bases). The germline V gene encodes CDR1 LGHDT and CDR2 YNNKEL (reference sequence). This CDR3 comprises 15 residues. Trimming took off 4 bases at V and 5 bases at J, with 17 bases between the two ends. CDR3 sequence reads: CASSPPGRVRETQYF. In DNA form, the CDR3 reads TGTGCCAGCAGCCCGCCGGGAAGGGTCCGGGAGACCCAGTACTTC.

J is TRBJ2-1 and V is TRBV5-1; possibly TRBD1 for D (6 bases). This CDR3 contains 16 residues. Trimming shortened V by 4 bases and J by 4 bases, and 18 bases separated the two germline ends. Germline lookup yields CDR1 SGHRS and CDR2 YFSETQ. The CDR3 is CASSRTASIAYNEQFF. The CDR3 nucleotides read TGCGCCAGCAGCAGGACAGCTTCTATAGCGTACAATGAGCAGTTCTTC.

The V and J genes are TRBV19 and TRBJ1-1; D ambiguous. V gave up 5 bases and J gave up 0 bases, with 16 bases separating them. Germline CDR1 is LNHDA and CDR2 is SQIVND (reference sequence). The CDR3 consists of 16 residues. CDR3 DNA: TGTGCCAGTAGTCGTAAGACGGCTGCCTTGAACACTGAAGCTTTCTTT. This translates into CASSRKTAALNTEAFF.

The chain has TRBV5-1 and TRBJ2-7; TRBD2 agrees at 11 bases. Trimming took 6 bases from V and 1 from J; bases not matched to a gene: 6. There are 15 residues in the CDR3. CDR1 SGHRS and CDR2 YFSETQ come from the germline V gene. The CDR3 DNA reads TGCGCCAGCAACCCCACTAGCGGGAGTTCCTACGAGCAGTACTTC. Amino acids: CASNPTSGSSYEQYF.

This clone turned up a few times. V usage is TRBV7-2 and J usage is TRBJ1-5, with D hard to call. The CDR3 consists of 13 residues. CDR1 SGHTA and CDR2 FQGNSA come from the germline V gene. Trimming took off 6 bases at V and 6 bases at J, with 12 bases between the two ends. The CDR3 here is CASSRILSQPQHF. DNA for the CDR3: TGTGCCAGCAGTCGGATATTAAGTCAGCCCCAGCATTTT.

The chain uses TRBV7-6 and TRBJ2-3; TRBD1 might be the D (8 bases). Per germline, CDR1 SGHVS and CDR2 FNYEAQ. Trimming left V 4 bases short and J 2 bases short, with 16 bases between. This CDR3 has 16 residues. CDR3 sequence: CASSSRTGRVTDTQYF. The CDR3 bases are TGTGCCAGCAGCTCCAGGACAGGGAGGGTCACAGATACGCAGTATTTT.

The rearrangement joins TRBV12-3 or TRBV12-4 to TRBJ1-2, with D perhaps matching TRBD1 (6 bases). The CDR3 is 13 residues long. The V and J ends lost 2 bases and 6 bases respectively, with 10 bases between them. CDR3: CASSLSRGNGYTF. The CDR3 DNA reads as TGTGCCAGCAGTTTATCCAGGGGTAATGGCTACACCTTC.

The chain carries TRBV9 and TRBJ2-1; D might be TRBD2 (5 bases). The CDR3 has 14 amino acids. Germline values: CDR1 SGDLS, CDR2 YYNGEE. The V end lost 0 bases, the J end lost 9 bases, and 13 bases lay between the germline ends. The CDR3: CASSVGSGFTEQFF. In DNA, the CDR3 is TGTGCCAGCAGCGTAGGCTCGGGGTTCACTGAGCAGTTCTTC. Supplemented by reference TRBV9 and TRBJ2-1, the full variable domain reads DSGVTQTPKHLITATGQRVTLRCSPRSGDLSVYWYQQSLDQGLQFLIQYYNGEERAKGNILERFSAQQFPDLHSELNLSSLELGDSALYFCASSVGSGFTEQFFGPGTRLTVL.

The chain employs TRBV10-3 and TRBJ2-1; 13 nucleotides match TRBD2. CDR1 and CDR2 (germline): ENHRY, SYGVKD. The CDR3 is 15 residues long. The CDR3 region has the DNA TGTGCTACCGGGACTAGCGGGGACTCCTACAATGAGCAGTTCTTC. Translated, it gives CATGTSGDSYNEQFF.

The chain joins TRBV5-1 to TRBJ1-4; 9 bases are a match to TRBD1. The germline gives CDR1 SGHRS, CDR2 YFSETQ. The V gene end was trimmed by 1 base and the J gene end by 7 bases; junction bases not matched to a gene: 5. The CDR3 runs 15 residues. The CDR3 DNA reads as TGCGCCAGCAGCTTGACAGGGGGCTGGGGTGAAAAACTGTTTTTT. Its translation is CASSLTGGWGEKLFF.

J is TRBJ1-1 and V is TRBV12-3 or TRBV12-4; no reliable D call. Between the trimmed V and J ends, which lost 3 bases and 1 base, there was a span of 6 bases. The CDR3 extends over 13 amino acids. The CDR3 DNA reads as TGTGCCAGCAGTTTTAACACGAACACTGAAGCTTTCTTT. Translating gives CASSFNTNTEAFF.

In its sample, this clone was seen once. The V gene is TRBV28, the J gene TRBJ1-6; D is undetermined. Germline lookup yields CDR1 MDHEN and CDR2 SYDVKM. Trimming left V 5 bases short and J 9 bases short, with 14 bases between. CDR3 length: 14 residues. This CDR3 is CASSPVRTFSPLHF. In nucleotides, the CDR3 is TGTGCCAGCAGTCCCGTCCGGACTTTTTCACCCCTCCACTTT.

This clone showed up just a few times. The V call is TRBV14, the J call TRBJ2-1; 10 positions match TRBD2. The V segment lost 0 bases and the J segment 9 bases; nucleotides outside the gene matches: 11. Germline V gene sequence: CDR1 SGHDN, CDR2 FVKESK. The CDR3 runs 17 residues. CDR3 loop: CASSQDQGSGRLFEQFF. The CDR3 DNA reads as TGTGCCAGCAGCCAAGATCAGGGTAGCGGGAGGTTATTTGAGCAGTTCTTC.

This clone was observed a few times. The chain combines TRBV9 with TRBJ1-2; D may be TRBD1 (5 bases). Germline values: CDR1 SGDLS, CDR2 YYNGEE. Trimming took 0 bases from V and 8 from J, leaving 20 bases between them. CDR3 length: 16 amino acids. The CDR3 coding sequence is TGTGCCAGCAGCGTAGATTCCGCCCCCAGGGTGGAGGGCTACACCTTC. Encoded protein: CASSVDSAPRVEGYTF.

The CDR3 sequence is CASSPLTGGGYEQYF. In nucleotides, the CDR3 is TGCGCCAGCAGCCCGCTGACTGGGGGAGGGTACGAGCAGTACTTC. The chain links TRBV5-1 to TRBJ2-7; 7 nucleotides line up with TRBD2. The CDR3 has 15 residues. Trimming cost V 4 bases and J 4 bases; bases outside gene matches: 11. Germline-derived CDR1 and CDR2 are SGHRS and YFSETQ.

The rearrangement uses TRBV7-9 and TRBJ2-1; D perhaps matches TRBD1 (5 bases). The CDR3 has 12 amino acids. With 5 bases removed from V and 13 bases from J, the gap between germline ends came to 15 bases. Germline V lookup: CDR1 SEHNR, CDR2 FQNEAQ (reference sequence). For the CDR3, the DNA is TGTGCCAGCAGCCTAAGGACGCAGGGCCAGTTCTTC. Translation: CASSLRTQGQFF.

V usage is TRBV4-1 and J usage is TRBJ2-1; D is unresolved. This CDR3 has 16 residues. Trimming pared 0 bases from V and 8 bases from J, leaving 17 bases between. Germline CDR1 is MGHRA and CDR2 is YSYEKL. The DNA of the CDR3 is TGCGCCAGCAGCCAAGATCAAGTTTCGACCCTGCATGAGCAGTTCTTC. Its protein product is CASSQDQVSTLHEQFF.

This clone was observed a handful of times. J is TRBJ1-1 and V is TRBV7-9, with D tentatively TRBD1 (5 bases). The germline V gene encodes CDR1 SEHNR and CDR2 FQNEAQ (reference sequence). The CDR3 covers 13 residues. V was trimmed by 2 bases and J by 4 bases, leaving 8 bases between them. For the CDR3, the DNA is TGTGCCAGCAGCTTACAGGGAGGCACTGAAGCTTTCTTT. The encoded protein is CASSLQGGTEAFF.

V and J are TRBV5-1 and TRBJ2-1; 7 nucleotides match TRBD2. V shed 0 bases and J 4 bases; nucleotides not matched to a gene: 4. Per the germline V gene, CDR1 is SGHRS and CDR2 is YFSETQ. The length of the CDR3 is 15 residues. In DNA, the CDR3 is TGCGCCAGCAGCTTGGGACCGGGAGGATACAATGAGCAGTTCTTC. Protein product: CASSLGPGGYNEQFF.